One sample yielded the 21 T cell receptor beta chains listed below, sequenced in a study of OX40 agonist ivuxolimab in advanced cancers. The assay was immunoSEQ multiplex PCR, and TCRdb's table has in-frame clones only and misses some. Of more than 40,000 clones listed, about 90% were seen once; the top ten hold less than 1.3%. Sequencing was performed on CD4+ or CD8+ T cells sorted from blood, taken in a trial of the OX40 agonist ivuxolimab. These receptors all stem from an adult with an advanced solid tumor such as melanoma, head and neck, liver or kidney cancer.

The CDR3 region has the DNA TGTGCCAGCAGCTCGATGGTATCTAGCACAGATACGCAGTATTTT. This translates into CASSSMVSSTDTQYF. V and J are TRBV7-2 and TRBJ2-3, with D unresolved. Trimming removed 4 bases from V and 0 bases from J, with 11 bases in between. Germline values: CDR1 SGHTA, CDR2 FQGNSA. The CDR3 consists of 15 residues.

In this sample, this clone turned up once. The V and J genes are TRBV11-2 and TRBJ2-5; 10 bases line up with TRBD1. There are 15 residues in the CDR3. The J segment lost 5 bases and the V segment lost 5 bases, leaving 8 bases of the junction unmatched. Per germline, CDR1 SGHAT and CDR2 FQNNGV. CDR3 region: CASSISGTGVETQYF. The DNA of the CDR3 is TGTGCCAGCAGCATATCCGGGACAGGGGTGGAGACCCAGTACTTC.

The chain uses TRBV18 and TRBJ2-7; 8 bases agree with TRBD2. Trimming took 1 base from V and 4 from J; bases not matched to a gene: 12. Per the germline V gene, CDR1 is KGHSH and CDR2 is LQKENI. The CDR3 is made up of 17 amino acids. The CDR3 region is CASSPQGVSGGLYEQYF. The CDR3 bases are TGTGCCAGCTCACCACAGGGTGTATCGGGAGGGCTGTACGAGCAGTACTTC.

The rearrangement uses TRBV5-6 and TRBJ1-6; no definite D call. CDR3 size: 15 residues. V was cut by 2 bases and J by 6 bases, with 12 bases left in between. CDR1 is SGHDT, CDR2 YYEEEE, per germline. The CDR3 region has the DNA TGTGCCAGCAGCTTCCTAGGCCGGCCTAATTCACCCCTCCACTTT. Translating gives CASSFLGRPNSPLHF. The variable domain in full, with the rest retrieved from reference TRBV5-6 and TRBJ1-6, is DAGVTQSPTHLIKTRGQQVTLRCSPKSGHDTVSWYQQALGQGPQFIFQYYEEEERQRGNFPDRFSGHQFPNYSSELNVNALLLGDSALYLCASSFLGRPNSPLHFGNGTRLTVT.

In its sample, this clone was seen once. The chain carries TRBV27 and TRBJ2-5; 8 bases agree with TRBD1. The end of the DNA is better explained by TRBJ2-7, so the J call may be wrong. CDR1 is MNHEY and CDR2 is SMNVEV in the germline V gene (reference sequence). The CDR3 spans 18 residues. CDR3 region: CASSLSWTRDRSSYEQYF. Here the CDR3 DNA reads TGTGCCAGCAGTTTATCTTGGACCCGGGACAGGAGCTCCTACGAGCAGTACTTC.

The chain has TRBV6-1 and TRBJ2-3; D remains unclear. Germline CDR1 and CDR2: MNHNS and SASEGT. The V end was cut by 6 bases, the J end by 0 bases, with 7 bases between. The CDR3 length is 13 residues. CDR3 in amino acids: CASRPASTDTQYF. CDR3 bases: TGTGCCAGCAGGCCTGCTAGCACAGATACGCAGTATTTT.

V gene TRBV20-1 combines with J gene TRBJ2-1, with D uncertain. This CDR3 is 10 amino acids long. Per germline, CDR1 DFQATT and CDR2 SNEGSKA (reference sequence). V shed 1 base and J shed 12 bases, with 7 bases lying between them. The CDR3 sequence is CSARGEGQFF. CDR3 in DNA: TGCAGTGCTAGAGGGGAAGGGCAGTTCTTC.

Turning to this clone: One junction end does not reproduce the germline sequence, and a read error may be involved. The J gene is TRBJ2-7, the V gene TRBV30; 9 nucleotides agree with TRBD1. The CDR3 contains 11 residues. Per germline, CDR1 GTSNPN and CDR2 SVGIG (reference sequence). The CDR3 here is CAWSVGDRVVF. In DNA, the CDR3 is TGTGCCTGGAGTGTCGGGGACAGGGTGGTCTTC.

The chain has TRBV27 and TRBJ1-1, with TRBD1 as a possible D gene (5 bases). V was clipped by 2 bases and J by 12 bases, with 13 bases between them. The CDR3 extends over 12 amino acids. Germline CDR1 MNHEY, CDR2 SMNVEV (reference sequence). This chain's CDR3 is CASSLNWGRTFF. The CDR3 coding sequence is TGTGCCAGCAGTTTAAATTGGGGGAGAACTTTCTTT.

The chain joins TRBV5-1 to TRBJ2-5; the D gene is possibly TRBD2 (5 bases). This CDR3 contains 15 residues. Germline CDR1 SGHRS, CDR2 YFSETQ. V gave up 6 bases and J gave up 4 bases, with 19 bases separating them. The CDR3 here is CASKLTGEGGETQYF. The CDR3 DNA sequence: TGCGCCAGCAAGCTCACCGGGGAAGGTGGAGAGACCCAGTACTTC. Combining the CDR3 with reference TRBV5-1 and TRBJ2-5 gives the whole variable domain KAGVTQTPRYLIKTRGQQVTLSCSPISGHRSVSWYQQTPGQGLQFLFEYFSETQRNKGNFPGRFSGRQFSNSRSEMNVSTLELGDSALYLCASKLTGEGGETQYFGPGTRLLVL.

V gene TRBV11-3 combines with J gene TRBJ2-1, with 11 bases fitting TRBD2. The junction had 8 bases not matched to a gene; V was cut back by 2 bases and J by 8 bases. The CDR3 spans 16 residues. CDR1 and CDR2 from the germline V gene are SGHNT and YENEEA. CDR3 DNA: TGTGCCAGCAGCTTACTAGCGGGAGGCATAGGGGATGAGCAGTTCTTC. It translates to CASSLLAGGIGDEQFF. The variable domain in full, with the rest retrieved from reference TRBV11-3 and TRBJ2-1, is EAGVVQSPRYKIIEKKQPVAFWCNPISGHNTLYWYLQNLGQGPELLIRYENEEAVDDSQLPKDRFSAERLKGVDSTLKIQPAELGDSAVYLCASSLLAGGIGDEQFFGPGTRLTVL.

The V and J genes are TRBV4-2 and TRBJ2-2; TRBD2 agrees at 10 bases. This CDR3 has 16 amino acids. With V trimmed by 8 bases and J by 2 bases, 8 bases remained unmatched. Germline CDR1 reads LGHNA; CDR2 reads YNFKEQ. CDR3 loop: CASGIQLAGNTGELFF. Here the CDR3 DNA reads TGTGCCAGCGGGATCCAACTAGCGGGAAACACCGGGGAGCTGTTTTTT.

The V call is TRBV7-8, the J call TRBJ1-2, with 10 bases fitting TRBD1. This CDR3 is built from 14 residues. Germline V lookup: CDR1 SGHVS, CDR2 FQNEAQ. Unmatched junction bases numbered 4, after V lost 5 bases and J lost 4 bases. CDR3 nucleotide sequence: TGTGCCAGCAGCGGGACAGGGGCGGTCTATGGCTACACCTTC. Its protein is CASSGTGAVYGYTF.

V is TRBV11-2 and J is TRBJ2-5, with 7 bases that match TRBD1. The germline gives CDR1 SGHAT, CDR2 FQNNGV. The CDR3 runs 15 residues. The V and J ends lost 2 bases and 2 bases, in that order; junction bases with no gene match: 5. Written as DNA, the CDR3 is TGTGCCAGCAGCTTAAGGTTCAGGGGGCAAGAGACCCAGTACTTC. Translated: CASSLRFRGQETQYF.

The chain uses TRBV7-9 and TRBJ1-1; no clear D gene. CDR3 size: 16 residues. Trimming left V 4 bases short and J 1 base short, with 16 bases between. Per germline, CDR1 SEHNR and CDR2 FQNEAQ (reference sequence). CDR3 nucleotides: TGTGCCAGCAGCTCTGTGGTTTTGTTAGGGAACACTGAAGCTTTCTTT. Translation: CASSSVVLLGNTEAFF.

J is TRBJ2-1 and V is TRBV19, with no clear D. Germline V gene lookup returns CDR1 LNHDA and CDR2 SQIVND (reference sequence). V lost 3 bases and J lost 8, with 8 bases in between. The CDR3 has 12 residues. This CDR3 reads CASSILGYEQFF. DNA for the CDR3: TGTGCCAGTAGTATTTTGGGCTATGAGCAGTTCTTC.

This rearrangement joins TRBV5-4 to TRBJ2-7; 7 nucleotides align to TRBD2. The CDR3 length is 16 residues. The germline V gene has CDR1 SGHNT and CDR2 YYREEE (reference sequence). V trimming: 4 bases; J trimming: 3 bases; junction bases outside the gene matches: 13. DNA for the CDR3: TGTGCCAGCAGCCCTGGGGGGGGGAGGGCCGACTACGAGCAGTACTTC. This gives the protein CASSPGGGRADYEQYF. The whole variable domain, remainder taken from reference TRBV5-4 and TRBJ2-7, is ETGVTQSPTHLIKTRGQQVTLRCSSQSGHNTVSWYQQALGQGPQFIFQYYREEENGRGNFPPRFSGLQFPNYSSELNVNALELDDSALYLCASSPGGGRADYEQYFGPGTRLTVT.

The chain combines TRBV5-5 with TRBJ2-1, with D possibly being TRBD2 (6 bases). This CDR3 contains 14 residues. The ends were cut back, 0 bases at V and 6 bases at J, with 10 bases in the middle. CDR1 and CDR2 (germline): SGHKS, YYEKEE (reference sequence). In DNA form, the CDR3 reads TGTGCCAGCAGCTTGGGCGGGGCGGTCAATGAGCAGTTCTTC. Its translation is CASSLGGAVNEQFF.

The sample holds one count of this clone. J is TRBJ2-1 and V is TRBV7-8; 8 bases map to TRBD2. Germline CDR1 is SGHVS and CDR2 is FQNEAQ. Unmatched junction bases numbered 9, after V lost 5 bases and J lost 6 bases. The length of the CDR3 is 15 residues. CDR3 protein: CASSPGTSSGNEQFF. The CDR3 DNA sequence: TGTGCCAGCAGCCCCGGGACTAGTTCTGGCAATGAGCAGTTCTTC.

The J gene is TRBJ1-1, the V gene TRBV6-1; D is ambiguous. Germline CDR1 is MNHNS and CDR2 is SASEGT. This CDR3 spans 13 amino acids. The V end lost 8 bases, the J end lost 2 bases, and 12 bases lay between the germline ends. The CDR3 loop is CASPAGFNTEAFF. CDR3 in DNA: TGTGCCAGCCCTGCTGGATTTAACACTGAAGCTTTCTTT.

This chain uses TRBV5-1 with TRBJ2-3; 7 nucleotides align to TRBD2. Losses at the gene ends were 1 base for V and 2 bases for J; bases not matched to a gene: 13. This CDR3 is 18 amino acids long. CDR1 and CDR2 from the germline V gene are SGHRS and YFSETQ. The CDR3 loop is CASSLRAVAGGYTDTQYF. CDR3 nucleotide sequence: TGCGCCAGCAGCTTGCGGGCGGTAGCGGGTGGATACACAGATACGCAGTATTTT.